Presented here are 11 T cell receptor beta chains from one specimen sequenced in a study of T cells in Graves' hyperthyroidism and ophthalmopathy (dated by TCRdb to between 2018 and 2021). Libraries were constructed by multiplex PCR. Sequencing relied on an Illumina HiSeq 2000. The TCR beta CDR3 regions were amplified from RNA transcripts. For the first round of RT-PCR on the TCR CDR3, the HTBI primer set was used together with the Qiagen OneStep RT-PCR kit. The public reads were reprocessed in TCRdb via fastp at Q25 and MiXCR, keeping in-frame beta chains. One record per CDR3 amino acid sequence lists the most common genes and DNA. In all, the sample holds fewer than 250,000 distinct CDR3 sequences, and about a sixth of those were seen once. The ten largest clones add up to 50% of the sample. The sequenced material came from blood. The receptors here all came from a man aged 45-65 years with Graves' hyperthyroidism.

The table lists this clonotype with many counts. V gene TRBV20-1 combines with J gene TRBJ2-5, with D perhaps assigned TRBD1 or TRBD2 (5 bases each). With 1 base removed from V and 5 bases from J, the gap between germline ends came to 14 bases. The CDR3 has 14 residues. Germline CDR1 and CDR2: DFQATT and SNEGSKA (reference sequence). For the CDR3, the DNA is TGCAGTGCTAGAGCCCTCGGGGCCGAGGAGACCCAGTACTTC. Its translation is CSARALGAEETQYF.

V gene TRBV5-1 combines with J gene TRBJ2-5; D uncertain. The CDR3 extends over 14 amino acids. V lost 4 bases and J lost 5, with 15 bases in between. Germline V gives CDR1 SGHRS, CDR2 YFSETQ. CDR3: CASSRETQGETQYF. CDR3 DNA: TGCGCCAGCAGCCGTGAGACCCAAGGGGAGACCCAGTACTTC.

The chain recombines TRBV10-3 with TRBJ2-3; D ambiguous. Trimming stripped 9 bases from V and 5 bases from J, with 9 bases between. The CDR3 totals 11 residues. Germline V CDR1 and CDR2: ENHRY, SYGVKD. CDR3 protein: CAIRFGDTQYF. The CDR3 coding sequence is TGTGCCATAAGATTCGGAGATACGCAGTATTTT.

This clonotype was counted many times. The chain couples TRBV6-1 to TRBJ2-2, with 10 positions matching TRBD2. CDR1 MNHNS and CDR2 SASEGT come from the germline V gene. The length of the CDR3 is 15 residues. After removal of 2 bases from V and 3 bases from J, the junction contained 0 bases not matched to a gene. This chain's CDR3 is CASSELAGDTGELFF. CDR3 nucleotide sequence: TGTGCCAGCAGTGAACTAGCGGGAGACACCGGGGAGCTGTTTTTT.

Only a few counts were recorded for this clonotype. The V call is TRBV5-4, the J call TRBJ1-1, with D unresolved. Deletions cut 4 bases from V and 2 bases from J, with 15 bases between. CDR1 is SGHNT and CDR2 is YYREEE in the germline V gene (reference sequence). The CDR3 has 15 amino acids. CDR3 nucleotides: TGTGCCAGCAGCCTACCCCTGGGAGGAAACACTGAAGCTTTCTTT. This sequence encodes CASSLPLGGNTEAFF.

This clonotype was counted at least ten times. The V gene is TRBV7-2, the J gene TRBJ2-7; no clear D. The CDR3 has 13 amino acids. Germline CDR1 and CDR2: SGHTA and FQGNSA. V dropped 1 base and J dropped 3 bases, with 7 bases sitting between them. The CDR3 here is CASSLVRLYEQYF. CDR3 bases: TGTGCCAGCAGCTTAGTTCGGCTCTACGAGCAGTACTTC.

The V call is TRBV6-2 or TRBV6-3, the J call TRBJ2-7; possibly TRBD2 for D (6 bases). There are 13 residues in the CDR3. Germline CDR1 and CDR2: MNHEY and SVGEGT. V was shortened by 0 bases and J by 3 bases, with 6 bases between the two germline ends. The CDR3 region has the DNA TGTGCCAGCAGTTACTCGACTAGCTACGAGCAGTACTTC. Translated, it gives CASSYSTSYEQYF.

This clonotype was counted ten times or more. The V and J genes are TRBV24-1 and TRBJ2-7, with 8 nucleotides matching TRBD1. The CDR3 loop spans 14 amino acids. Trimming took 4 bases from V and 9 from J; bases not matched to a gene: 10. Germline-derived CDR1 and CDR2 are KGHDR and SFDVKD. CDR3 sequence reads: CATSDALDRGGQYF. The CDR3 DNA sequence: TGTGCCACCAGTGACGCCCTCGACAGGGGAGGGCAGTACTTC.

The sample holds a few counts of this clonotype. The CDR3, as DNA: TGCGCCAGCAGCTTGGTTAGGGATCAAGAGACCCAGTACTTC. Its protein product is CASSLVRDQETQYF. The chain combines TRBV5-1 with TRBJ2-5; the D is unclear. The V end was cut by 0 bases, the J end by 2 bases, with 8 bases between. This CDR3 spans 14 amino acids. The V gene's germline CDR1 is SGHRS and CDR2 YFSETQ.

This clonotype appeared many times. J is TRBJ2-2 and V is TRBV27; 12 bases are shared with TRBD2. V shed 3 bases and J 5 bases; nucleotides not matched to a gene: 4. The CDR3 sequence is 16 residues long. Germline assignment: CDR1 MNHEY and CDR2 SMNVEV (reference sequence). For the CDR3, the DNA is TGTGCCAGCAGTTTCCTAGCGGGAGGGCCGACCGGGGAGCTGTTTTTT. It specifies CASSFLAGGPTGELFF.

This clonotype was observed a few times. V is TRBV4-3 and J is TRBJ2-1; 8 bases line up with TRBD1. V lost 1 base, J lost 3 bases, and 11 bases stayed unmatched. The germline V gene encodes CDR1 LGHNA and CDR2 YSLEER. The CDR3 is 18 residues long. The CDR3 region is CASSQGWRDRKIYNEQFF. CDR3 nucleotides: TGCGCCAGCAGCCAAGGCTGGCGGGACAGGAAAATCTACAATGAGCAGTTCTTC.